This note documents a single T cell receptor beta chain sequence. Original handling: Amplifying reference gene primers gave estimates of nucleated cell counts. Assay used: immunoSEQ multiplex PCR; TCRdb lists only in-frame clones, some missing. That table gives V, J and clone size, and the DNA gave D and trimming. The repertoire holds about 170,000 clones, with approximately 88% as singletons. CDR1 is KGHSH, CDR2 LQKENI, per germline. The CDR3 spans 13 residues. V was clipped by 6 bases and J by 2 bases, with 11 bases between them. The record originates from a study of blood T cell repertoires in COVID-19.

The rearrangement links TRBV18 to TRBJ2-7, with a weak D call TRBD1 (5 bases). The origin of this receptor is a woman aged 80 or older with active or convalescent COVID-19. Material for sequencing was peripheral blood. The CDR3 coding sequence is TGTGCCAGCTCCCCCAGCAGGGCCTACGAGCAGTACTTC. This sequence encodes CASSPSRAYEQYF.